This is a list of T cell receptor beta chains from one sample in a study of cytomegalovirus exposure and HLA in healthy donors. Profiled with immunoSEQ multiplex PCR; TCRdb holds only in-frame clones, not every one. This table holds approximately 160,000 clones, roughly three quarters found once. Sequences were obtained from PBMCs. These receptors all come from a woman aged 45 to 65 in good health and CMV-seropositive. Each CDR3 is given with its conserved first and last residue. The D gene is left open where the match is weak. The size of a clone is reported for some rows only, either as once, few or many, or as a class for expanded clones.

V	J	size	D	CDR3	DNA
TRBV30	TRBJ2-2	.	TRBD2	CAWSAGAVGELFF	TGTGCCTGGAGCGCGGGAGCGGTCGGGGAGCTGTTTTTT
TRBV20-1	TRBJ2-3	few	.	CSARDNTQYF	TGCAGTGCTAGAGATAATACGCAGTATTTT
TRBV2	TRBJ1-5	.	.	CASSDRGGQPQHF	TGTGCCAGCAGTGACAGGGGTGGTCAGCCCCAGCATTTT
TRBV7-2	TRBJ2-3	.	TRBD2	CASSLSSGGGVDTQYF	TGTGCCAGCAGCTTGAGTAGCGGGGGTGGTGTAGATACGCAGTATTTT
TRBV12-2	TRBJ2-3	.	.	CASRFPTLAVGDTQYF	TGTGCAAGTCGCTTCCCTACACTAGCGGTGGGAGATACGCAGTATTTT
TRBV2	TRBJ1-1	.	.	CASSEIAGRVTEAFF	TGTGCCAGCAGTGAAATAGCAGGGAGGGTGACTGAAGCTTTCTTT
TRBV4-1	TRBJ1-1	once	TRBD1	CASSQVEQGETNTEAFF	TGCGCCAGCAGCCAAGTCGAACAGGGGGAGACGAACACTGAAGCTTTCTTT
TRBV28	TRBJ2-5	.	TRBD2	CASSLAGRQETQYF	TGTGCCAGCAGTCTAGCGGGGCGACAAGAGACCCAGTACTTC
TRBV29-1	TRBJ2-3	.	TRBD2	CSGGTSGTGQYF	TGCAGCGGGGGGACTAGCGGGACAGGGCAGTATTTT
TRBV28	TRBJ2-1	.	TRBD2	CATSAGGLNEQFF	TGTGCCACCTCGGCGGGAGGCCTCAATGAGCAGTTCTTC
TRBV27	TRBJ2-1	.	TRBD2	CATRTRSGNEQFF	TGTGCCACCCGGACTAGGTCGGGTAATGAGCAGTTCTTC
TRBV18	TRBJ1-1	.	.	CASSDTGTTEAFF	TGTGCCAGCTCAGACACAGGGACCACTGAAGCTTTCTTT
TRBV30	TRBJ1-4	once	TRBD1	CAWSVGTGTKLFF	TGTGCCTGGAGTGTCGGGACAGGGACCAAACTGTTTTTT
TRBV4-3	TRBJ2-1	.	.	CASSQEGGRAISYNEQFF	TGCGCCAGCAGCCAAGAAGGCGGGCGGGCGATCTCCTACAATGAGCAGTTCTTC
TRBV19	TRBJ1-5	.	.	CASKGGGGRQPQHF	TGTGCCAGTAAGGGGGGCGGGGGACGTCAGCCCCAGCATTTT
TRBV9	TRBJ1-1	.	TRBD1	CASSVEGTGFAEAFF	TGTGCCAGCAGCGTAGAGGGGACAGGGTTCGCTGAAGCTTTCTTT
TRBV18	TRBJ2-5	once	TRBD1	CASSPGDRGLETQYF	TGTGCCAGCTCACCAGGGGACAGGGGGCTGGAGACCCAGTACTTC
TRBV5-5	TRBJ2-7	.	TRBD1	CASSLGQGAYEQYF	TGTGCCAGCAGCCTGGGACAGGGGGCCTACGAGCAGTACTTC
TRBV27	TRBJ1-2	.	TRBD1	CASSFGTGAYGYTF	TGTGCCAGCAGTTTCGGGACAGGGGCCTATGGCTACACCTTC
TRBV27	TRBJ2-5	.	TRBD2	CASSNIAGAETQYF	TGTGCCAGCAGTAATATAGCGGGAGCAGAGACCCAGTACTTC
TRBV28	TRBJ1-5	few	.	CASRLPWGTRNQPQHF	TGTGCCAGCAGACTCCCATGGGGCACCCGCAATCAGCCCCAGCATTTT
TRBV7-2	TRBJ2-5	.	.	CASSSIETQYF	TGTGCCAGCAGCTCTATAGAGACCCAGTACTTC
TRBV6-5	TRBJ2-7	once	.	CASREGRIYEQYF	TGTGCCAGCAGGGAGGGACGGATCTACGAGCAGTACTTC
TRBV9	TRBJ1-2	.	TRBD1	CASSSRPGQGGYTF	TGTGCCAGCAGCTCCAGGCCGGGACAGGGAGGCTACACCTTC
TRBV9	TRBJ2-7	.	.	CASSVDGDSTYEQYF	TGTGCCAGCAGCGTAGATGGTGACAGCACCTACGAGCAGTACTTC
TRBV9	TRBJ2-3	.	.	CASSVESRGAYTQYF	TGTGCCAGCAGCGTAGAGTCTCGGGGGGCATATACGCAGTATTTT
TRBV4-1	TRBJ1-5	few	.	CASSQDLTLLSAGLGQPQHF	TGCGCCAGCAGCCAAGACCTAACTCTTCTTTCGGCAGGGCTGGGTCAGCCCCAGCATTTT
TRBV11-3	TRBJ2-5	.	TRBD2	CASSLASLAGETQYF	TGTGCCAGCAGCTTAGCCAGCCTAGCGGGCGAGACCCAGTACTTC
TRBV28	TRBJ2-3	.	.	CASSFRVDGTDTQYF	TGTGCCAGCAGTTTCAGGGTAGATGGCACAGATACGCAGTATTTT
TRBV20-1	TRBJ2-5	.	.	CSGSQETQYF	TGCAGTGGTTCGCAAGAGACCCAGTACTTC
TRBV27	TRBJ2-7	.	.	CASSLSGRGLLYEQYF	TGTGCCAGCAGTTTATCGGGAAGGGGCCTACTCTACGAGCAGTACTTC
TRBV5-1	TRBJ1-1	.	.	CASNPLGGLNIEAFF	TGCGCCAGCAACCCCTTGGGGGGGCTAAACATTGAAGCTTTCTTT
TRBV28	TRBJ2-7	.	TRBD2	CASSGGLAASYEQYF	TGTGCCAGCAGTGGCGGACTAGCGGCTTCCTACGAGCAGTACTTC
TRBV28	TRBJ2-7	.	.	CASSRNPYEQYF	TGTGCCAGCTCCCGTAATCCCTACGAGCAGTACTTC
TRBV6-5	TRBJ1-4	once	.	CASSLTAGSEKLFF	TGTGCCAGCAGTTTGACAGCCGGGTCTGAAAAACTGTTTTTT
TRBV2	TRBJ2-6	.	.	CASTLNRGSGANVLTF	TGTGCCAGCACCCTCAATAGGGGCTCTGGGGCCAACGTCCTGACTTTC
TRBV18	TRBJ2-5	.	TRBD2	CASTPSGQETQYF	TGTGCCAGCACCCCTAGCGGCCAAGAGACCCAGTACTTC
TRBV7-6	TRBJ1-1	.	TRBD1	CASSPDRVNTEAFF	TGTGCCAGCAGCCCGGACAGGGTGAACACTGAAGCTTTCTTT
TRBV28	TRBJ2-3	.	.	CASLGGLGTDTQYF	TGTGCCAGCCTGGGGGGACTTGGCACAGATACGCAGTATTTT
TRBV11-1	TRBJ2-1	.	TRBD2	CASSPRLSGGREQFF	TGTGCCAGCAGTCCTCGGCTATCGGGAGGGCGAGAGCAGTTCTTC